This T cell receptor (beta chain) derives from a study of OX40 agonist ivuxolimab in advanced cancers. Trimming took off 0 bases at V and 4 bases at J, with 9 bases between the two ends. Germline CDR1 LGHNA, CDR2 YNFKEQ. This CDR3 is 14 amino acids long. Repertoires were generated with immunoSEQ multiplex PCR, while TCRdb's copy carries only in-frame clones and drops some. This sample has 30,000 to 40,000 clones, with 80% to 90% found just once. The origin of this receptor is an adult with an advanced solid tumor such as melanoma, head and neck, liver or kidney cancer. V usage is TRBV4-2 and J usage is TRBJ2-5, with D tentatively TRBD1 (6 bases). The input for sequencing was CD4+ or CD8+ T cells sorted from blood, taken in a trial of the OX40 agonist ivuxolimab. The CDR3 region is CASSQEGASETQYF. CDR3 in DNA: TGTGCCAGCAGCCAAGAGGGGGCTTCAGAGACCCAGTACTTC.